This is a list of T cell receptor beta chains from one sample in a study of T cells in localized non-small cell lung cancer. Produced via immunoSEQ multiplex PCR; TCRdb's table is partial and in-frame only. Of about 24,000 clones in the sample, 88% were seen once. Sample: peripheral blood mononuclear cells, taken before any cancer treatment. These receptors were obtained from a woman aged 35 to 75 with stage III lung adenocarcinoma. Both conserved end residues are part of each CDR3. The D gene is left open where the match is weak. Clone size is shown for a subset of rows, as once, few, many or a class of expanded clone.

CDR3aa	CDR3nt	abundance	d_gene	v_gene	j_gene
CASSLSASAGYNEQFF	TGTGCCAGCAGTTTATCCGCTAGCGCGGGCTACAATGAGCAGTTCTTC	.	.	TRBV27	TRBJ2-1
CASSRPGPGEPQHF	TGCGCCAGCAGTCGTCCGGGGCCCGGGGAGCCCCAGCATTTT	.	.	TRBV4-1	TRBJ1-5
CASSLGGHTNQPQHF	TGTGCCAGCAGCCTAGGGGGGCATACCAATCAGCCCCAGCATTTT	few	.	TRBV28	TRBJ1-5
CASSFNTGELFF	TGTGCCAGCAGCTTTAACACCGGGGAGCTGTTTTTT	once	.	TRBV11-2	TRBJ2-2
CASSLEGTSGGASDTQYF	TGTGCCAGCAGCTTAGAAGGGACTAGCGGGGGGGCCTCAGATACGCAGTATTTT	.	TRBD2	TRBV13	TRBJ2-3
CASSYLQGASNQPQHF	TGTGCCAGCAGTTATTTACAGGGGGCAAGCAATCAGCCCCAGCATTTT	.	TRBD1	TRBV6-6	TRBJ1-5
CASSYSGSEAFF	TGTGCCAGCAGTTACTCGGGGAGTGAAGCTTTCTTT	.	.	TRBV6-5	TRBJ1-1
CASSENYYNEQFF	TGTGCCAGCAGTGAAAACTACTACAATGAGCAGTTCTTC	.	.	TRBV2	TRBJ2-1
CASSYSSTANSPLHF	TGTGCCAGCAGTTACTCGAGTACAGCTAATTCACCCCTCCACTTT	.	.	TRBV6-5	TRBJ1-6
CASRGGRGSYEQYF	TGTGCCAGCAGAGGCGGAAGGGGGTCCTACGAGCAGTACTTC	few	.	TRBV6-5	TRBJ2-7
CASSALDRGNNYGYTF	TGTGCCAGCAGCGCACTCGACAGGGGGAACAACTATGGCTACACCTTC	.	TRBD1	TRBV7-9	TRBJ1-2
CASSRQRGNTIYF	TGTGCCAGCAGCAGACAGCGGGGAAACACCATATATTTT	.	.	TRBV9	TRBJ1-3
CAWSKQEYQPQHF	TGTGCCTGGAGTAAACAGGAATACCAGCCCCAGCATTTT	.	.	TRBV30	TRBJ1-5
CASSRGQGTGETQYF	TGTGCCAGCTCACGAGGACAGGGGACGGGAGAGACCCAGTACTTC	.	TRBD1	TRBV18	TRBJ2-5
CASSQDTDTEAFF	TGTGCCAGCAGCCAAGATACGGACACTGAAGCTTTCTTT	.	.	TRBV14	TRBJ1-1
CASSKSRTGPAGANVLTF	TGTGCCAGCAGCAAATCCCGGACAGGCCCGGCCGGGGCCAACGTCCTGACTTTC	few	.	TRBV21-1	TRBJ2-6
CASRTWDSSYNEQFF	TGTGCCAGCAGAACTTGGGACAGCTCCTACAATGAGCAGTTCTTC	.	TRBD1	TRBV6-1	TRBJ2-1
CASSADSGGTQTQYF	TGCGCCAGCAGTGCGGATAGCGGGGGGACCCAGACCCAGTACTTC	medium-sized	TRBD2	TRBV10-2	TRBJ2-5
CASSQSFRLAGNTDTQYF	TGTGCCAGCAGCCAATCGTTCAGACTAGCGGGGAACACAGATACGCAGTATTTT	.	TRBD2	TRBV16	TRBJ2-3
CASSLFVYWAGYTF	TGTGCCAGCAGCTTATTTGTTTATTGGGCTGGCTACACCTTC	.	.	TRBV7-7	TRBJ1-2
CASSPYGSGIGDEQYF	TGTGCCAGCAGCCCATATGGGTCAGGGATCGGCGACGAGCAGTACTTC	.	.	TRBV5-6	TRBJ2-7
CASSSWTSSSEQFF	TGTGCCAGCAGCTCTTGGACTAGCTCCTCTGAGCAGTTCTTC	once	TRBD2	TRBV9	TRBJ2-1
CASSWGGTGSDTQYF	TGTGCCAGCAGCTGGGGGGGGACAGGGTCAGATACGCAGTATTTT	.	TRBD1	TRBV7-2	TRBJ2-3
CASSLPTGFGYTF	TGTGCCAGCAGCCTGCCGACAGGGTTTGGCTACACCTTC	.	TRBD1	TRBV5-6	TRBJ1-2
CASSQFKDRLYNSPLHF	TGTGCCAGCAGCCAATTTAAGGACAGGCTTTATAATTCACCCCTCCACTTT	.	TRBD1	TRBV16	TRBJ1-6
CASPNRPHRGRNQPQHF	TGTGCCAGTCCTAACCGGCCCCACAGGGGGCGGAATCAGCCCCAGCATTTT	few	TRBD1	TRBV5-8	TRBJ1-5
CASRRTGGLDEQYF	TGTGCCAGCAGAAGGACAGGGGGGCTTGACGAGCAGTACTTC	.	TRBD1	TRBV6-6	TRBJ2-7
CASSPRTAMNTEAFF	TGTGCCAGCTCACCCAGGACAGCCATGAACACTGAAGCTTTCTTT	.	.	TRBV18	TRBJ1-1
CASSTSLNTEAFF	TGTGCCAGTAGTACGTCTCTGAACACTGAAGCTTTCTTT	.	.	TRBV19	TRBJ1-1
CASSHDRNYGYTF	TGTGCCAGCAGCCACGACAGGAACTATGGCTACACCTTC	.	.	TRBV7-2	TRBJ1-2
CASSLLAPPTVMLNTEAFF	TGTGCCAGCAGCTTACTTGCCCCCCCTACCGTCATGCTGAACACTGAAGCTTTCTTT	.	.	TRBV7-9	TRBJ1-1
CASRPDRGQSEAFF	TGTGCCAGCAGGCCAGACAGGGGGCAATCTGAAGCTTTCTTT	.	TRBD1	TRBV6-5	TRBJ1-1
CASSLGFSQPQHF	TGTGCCAGCAGCTTAGGTTTTAGTCAGCCCCAGCATTTT	.	.	TRBV11-2	TRBJ1-5
CASSYSRTAGGNTIYF	TGTGCCAGCAGTTACTCTCGGACCGCCGGGGGAAACACCATATATTTT	.	.	TRBV6-5	TRBJ1-3
CASSLGDHRPYEQYF	TGCGCCAGCAGCCTAGGGGACCATCGCCCCTACGAGCAGTACTTC	.	.	TRBV4-1	TRBJ2-7
CASSLLPHEKSPLHF	TGTGCCAGCAGCTTACTTCCCCACGAGAAATCACCCCTCCACTTT	.	.	TRBV13	TRBJ1-6
CASSLDRGPYGYTF	TGTGCCAGCAGCTTAGACAGGGGGCCATATGGCTACACCTTC	few	TRBD1	TRBV7-2	TRBJ1-2
CAWSGRGYEQYF	TGTGCCTGGAGTGGAAGGGGATACGAGCAGTACTTC	.	.	TRBV30	TRBJ2-7
CASSGKTGVNYGYTF	TGTGCCAGCAGTGGAAAGACAGGAGTTAACTATGGCTACACCTTC	few	.	TRBV6-5	TRBJ1-2
CASSGRGARYEQYF	TGTGCCAGCAGCGGGCGGGGGGCGAGGTACGAGCAGTACTTC	.	TRBD2	TRBV11-2	TRBJ2-7
CASRAYTGDNEQFF	TGTGCCAGCCGTGCCTACACAGGGGACAATGAGCAGTTCTTC	.	TRBD1	TRBV25-1	TRBJ2-1
CATSRGYQETQYF	TGTGCCACCAGCAGAGGCTACCAGGAGACCCAGTACTTC	.	.	TRBV15	TRBJ2-5
CASSTPGTSSKTQYF	TGTGCCAGTAGTACCCCGGGGACTAGCAGCAAGACCCAGTACTTC	few	TRBD2	TRBV19	TRBJ2-5
CASSEGTTNQPQHF	TGTGCCAGCAGTGAAGGGACGACCAATCAGCCCCAGCATTTT	once	.	TRBV25-1	TRBJ1-5
CASSLPNSPLHF	TGTGCCAGCAGTCTCCCTAATTCACCCCTCCACTTT	.	.	TRBV25-1	TRBJ1-6
CASSQDVIAGRTGELFF	TGCGCCAGCAGCCAAGATGTTATAGCGGGGCGCACCGGGGAGCTGTTTTTT	.	TRBD2	TRBV4-3	TRBJ2-2